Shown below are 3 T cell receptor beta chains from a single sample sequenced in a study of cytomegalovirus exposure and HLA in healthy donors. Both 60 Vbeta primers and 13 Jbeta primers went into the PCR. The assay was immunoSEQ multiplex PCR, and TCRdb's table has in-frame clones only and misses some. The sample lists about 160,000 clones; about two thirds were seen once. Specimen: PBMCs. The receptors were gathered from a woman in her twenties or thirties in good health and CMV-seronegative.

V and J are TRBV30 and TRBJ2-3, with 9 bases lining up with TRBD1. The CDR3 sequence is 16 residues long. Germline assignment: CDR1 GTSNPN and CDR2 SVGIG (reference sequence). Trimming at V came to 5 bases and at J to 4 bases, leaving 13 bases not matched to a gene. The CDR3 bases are TGTGCCTGGGATTTCAACAGGGGGCACAAGGCAGATACGCAGTATTTT. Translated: CAWDFNRGHKADTQYF.

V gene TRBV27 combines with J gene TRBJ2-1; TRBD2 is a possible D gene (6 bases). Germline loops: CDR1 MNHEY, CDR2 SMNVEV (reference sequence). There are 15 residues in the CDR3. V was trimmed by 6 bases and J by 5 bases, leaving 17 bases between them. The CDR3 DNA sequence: TGTGCCAGCAGGAAAACTAGCCGAGGGGACAATGAGCAGTTCTTC. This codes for CASRKTSRGDNEQFF.

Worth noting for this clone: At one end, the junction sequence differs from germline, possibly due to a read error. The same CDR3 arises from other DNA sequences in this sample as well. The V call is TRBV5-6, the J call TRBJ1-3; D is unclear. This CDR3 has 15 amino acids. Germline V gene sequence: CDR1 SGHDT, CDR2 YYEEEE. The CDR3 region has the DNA TGTGCCAGCAGCTTGTTACAGAACTCTGGGAACACCATATATTTT. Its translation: CASSLLQNSGNTIYF.